This T cell receptor (beta chain) was captured by sequencing in a study of spatial heterogeneity in lung cancer. Each CDR3 protein is one row after TCRdb ran MiXCR on the 5' RACE reads. The repertoire holds about 45,000 distinct CDR3 sequences, with around 6.8% as singletons. Many counts were recorded for this clonotype. With V trimmed by 8 bases and J by 1 base, 15 bases remained unmatched. CDR3 length equals 17 residues. Per the germline V gene, CDR1 is SNHLY and CDR2 is FYNNEI. Time point given: sample taken at primary tumor resection. The study sequenced unsorted whole RNA from tumor, nontumor lung or frozen PBMC.

The sequence came from a female donor with early-stage non-small cell lung cancer. The genes are TRBV2 and TRBJ1-2; 8 nucleotides line up with TRBD1. The sequences come from PBMCs, collected at surgery. The chain's CDR3 is CASSLVQGASNNYGYTF. The CDR3 bases are TGTGCCAGCTCGTTAGTGCAGGGGGCTTCAAATAACTATGGCTACACCTTC.